The 32 T cell receptor beta chains reported below all come from one sample, sequenced in a study of human T cells and chemical hapten exposure. One entry per CDR3 protein, called by TCRdb with MiXCR from the RACE reads. The sample yields some 400,000 distinct CDR3 sequences, around 4.8% seen once. Stated time point: patch test 1, 2 weeks after DPC sensitization. Noted treatment: therapeutic diphenylcyclopropenone sensitization with weekly scalp DPC. Sequenced material: whole blood, taken in connection with sensitization to the hapten diphenylcyclopropenone (DPC). These receptor sequences come from a woman in her forties or fifties with alopecia areata. Some clones in this sample may be carry-over from other donors' samples.

This clonotype was observed many times. The chain joins TRBV11-3 to TRBJ1-6; maybe TRBD1 (5 bases). V lost 3 bases to trimming and J lost 10 bases, with 10 bases between them. This CDR3 comprises 13 residues. Germline V gives CDR1 SGHNT, CDR2 YENEEA. CDR3 loop: CASSFAPGSPLHF. Written as DNA, the CDR3 is TGTGCCAGCAGCTTCGCCCCAGGGTCACCCCTCCACTTT.

This clonotype has a count of ten or more. The chain recombines TRBV3-1 with TRBJ1-1, with D hard to call. Germline V gene data show CDR1 as LGHDT and CDR2 as YNNKEL (reference sequence). The CDR3 length is 14 residues. Deletions cut 4 bases from V and 5 bases from J, with 14 bases between. The CDR3 bases are TGTGCCAGCAGCCGCGACACCCCGGGGACTGAAGCTTTCTTT. Its protein product is CASSRDTPGTEAFF.

The chain recombines TRBV12-3 or TRBV12-4 with TRBJ2-2, with 7 bases lining up with TRBD2. This CDR3 comprises 14 residues. Unmatched junction bases numbered 7, after V lost 6 bases and J lost 6 bases. CDR3 sequence (DNA): TGTGCCAGCAGATTAACTAGCGTCGCCGGGGAGCTGTTTTTT. As protein: CASRLTSVAGELFF.

This clonotype was counted at least ten times. V gene TRBV7-6 combines with J gene TRBJ2-3; D is uncertain. Between the trimmed V and J ends, which lost 2 bases and 0 bases, there was a span of 9 bases. Germline-derived CDR1 and CDR2 are SGHVS and FNYEAQ. This CDR3 has 15 amino acids. The chain's CDR3 is CASSLIGLSTDTQYF. CDR3 DNA: TGTGCCAGCAGCTTAATAGGTCTCAGCACAGATACGCAGTATTTT. The variable domain in full, completed from reference TRBV7-6 and TRBJ2-3, reads GAGVSQSPRYKVTKRGQDVALRCDPISGHVSLYWYRQALGQGPEFLTYFNYEAQQDKSGLPNDRFSAERPEGSISTLTIQRTEQRDSAMYRCASSLIGLSTDTQYFGPGTRLTVL.

The chain links TRBV7-9 to TRBJ1-1; no firm D call. Trimming left V 5 bases short and J 0 bases short, with 22 bases between. The CDR3 is made up of 18 amino acids. In germline, CDR1 is SEHNR, CDR2 FQNEAQ (reference sequence). In DNA form, the CDR3 reads TGTGCCAGCAGCCGCAGTCAGGACCAAAAATCGATGAACACTGAAGCTTTCTTT. This translates into CASSRSQDQKSMNTEAFF.

The V call is TRBV13, the J call TRBJ2-1; D may match TRBD1 or TRBD2 (5 bases each). CDR3 size: 15 residues. Germline values: CDR1 PRHDT, CDR2 FYEKMQ (reference sequence). The ends were cut back, 3 bases at V and 9 bases at J, with 18 bases in the middle. In nucleotides, the CDR3 is TGTGCCAGCAGCTTGAGGGACCCCCTTACTAGTGAGCAGTTCTTC. This translates into CASSLRDPLTSEQFF.

This clonotype was counted at least ten times. The J gene is TRBJ1-4, the V gene TRBV5-1, with 7 bases fitting TRBD1. With 0 bases clipped from V and 7 bases from J, the junction kept 12 bases outside the gene matches. The CDR3 length is 17 residues. Germline CDR1 is SGHRS and CDR2 is YFSETQ. CDR3 sequence: CASSLGLGGHFGEKLFF. As DNA, the CDR3 is TGCGCCAGCAGCTTGGGTTTAGGGGGCCATTTCGGTGAAAAACTGTTTTTT.

The chain joins TRBV7-2 to TRBJ1-4, with D perhaps matching TRBD1 (5 bases). Per the germline V gene, CDR1 is SGHTA and CDR2 is FQGNSA. This CDR3 is built from 16 residues. V shed 0 bases and J shed 7 bases, with 15 bases lying between them. DNA of the CDR3: TGTGCCAGCAGCTTAGCCCCATCCCCAGGGCTTGAAAAACTGTTTTTT. Protein: CASSLAPSPGLEKLFF.

Ten or more counts support this clonotype. The rearrangement joins TRBV20-1 to TRBJ2-3; perhaps D is TRBD1 or TRBD2 (5 bases each). V was shortened by 2 bases and J by 2 bases, with 17 bases between the two germline ends. This CDR3 has 16 amino acids. From germline, CDR1 is DFQATT and CDR2 SNEGSKA (reference sequence). In DNA, the CDR3 is TGCAGTGCTAGAATCGTGGGGAGCGGACACACAGATACGCAGTATTTT. This encodes CSARIVGSGHTDTQYF.

This chain joins TRBV6-5 and TRBJ2-3; the D is unclear. This CDR3 is 11 amino acids long. Germline V gene sequence: CDR1 MNHEY, CDR2 SVGAGI. CDR3 in amino acids: CVTRATDTQYF. CDR3 coding DNA: TGTGTGACCCGGGCCACAGATACGCAGTATTTT.

This clonotype came up many times. The rearrangement links TRBV3-1 to TRBJ2-7; D is uncertain. Germline-derived CDR1 and CDR2 are LGHDT and YNNKEL (reference sequence). V dropped 4 bases and J dropped 4 bases, with 14 bases sitting between them. The CDR3 length is 14 residues. Here the CDR3 DNA reads TGTGCCAGCAGCCCAGTCCTGGCGGATTACGAGCAGTACTTC. This codes for CASSPVLADYEQYF.

This clonotype was observed many times. The gene calls are TRBV27 and TRBJ2-7; possible D gene TRBD1, 5 bases. This CDR3 is 13 amino acids long. Trimming pared 2 bases from V and 7 bases from J, leaving 12 bases between. Germline assignment: CDR1 MNHEY and CDR2 SMNVEV (reference sequence). The CDR3 region is CASSLQGTVEQYF. Written as DNA, the CDR3 is TGTGCCAGCAGTTTACAGGGTACGGTTGAGCAGTACTTC.

This clonotype was seen a handful of times. The rearrangement joins TRBV7-2 to TRBJ1-5; D call uncertain. Trimming took 6 bases from V and 3 from J, leaving 12 bases between them. The CDR3 has 14 residues. Germline CDR1 is SGHTA and CDR2 is FQGNSA. The CDR3 DNA reads TGTGCCAGCAGTCCGGACGTATACAATCAGCCCCAGCATTTT. It codes for CASSPDVYNQPQHF.

This clonotype showed up many times. The CDR3 loop reads CASSSPMQREGSYNEQFF. CDR3 nucleotides: TGTGCCAGCAGTTCCCCTATGCAGCGGGAGGGGTCCTACAATGAGCAGTTCTTC. The genes are TRBV28 and TRBJ2-1, with TRBD2 matching 10 bases. Germline values: CDR1 MDHEN, CDR2 SYDVKM. Trimming cost V 4 bases and J 1 base; bases outside gene matches: 10. The CDR3 extends over 18 amino acids.

The sample holds many counts of this clonotype. The rearrangement uses TRBV10-3 and TRBJ2-7; D is undetermined. CDR3 length: 13 amino acids. V was cut by 5 bases and J by 0 bases, with 8 bases left in between. Looked up from germline, CDR1 is ENHRY and CDR2 is SYGVKD. The CDR3 nucleotides are TGTGCCATCAGTTTCAGAGGCTCCTACGAGCAGTACTTC. Its protein product is CAISFRGSYEQYF.

This clonotype occurred a few times. The V call is TRBV6-2 or TRBV6-3, the J call TRBJ2-1, with 7 bases that match TRBD2. CDR3 size: 13 residues. V lost 11 bases and J lost 1; bases outside the gene matches: 5. CDR1 is MNHEY and CDR2 is SVGEGT in the germline V gene. The CDR3 here is CAVREVSYNEQFF. The CDR3 bases are TGTGCCGTTCGGGAGGTTTCCTACAATGAGCAGTTCTTC.

In its sample, this clonotype was seen many times. The chain is built from TRBV29-1 and TRBJ2-7; 7 bases map to TRBD2. J was trimmed by 3 bases and V by 4 bases; bases with no gene match: 6. This CDR3 comprises 13 residues. Per the germline V gene, CDR1 is SQVTM and CDR2 is ANQGSEA. The CDR3 nucleotides are TGCAGCGTTGGGACTAGGAACGGCTACGAGCAGTACTTC. It encodes CSVGTRNGYEQYF.

This clonotype was counted at least ten times. The chain links TRBV7-6 to TRBJ1-6; 8 bases line up with TRBD1. The CDR3 covers 15 residues. In germline, CDR1 is SGHVS, CDR2 FNYEAQ. Trimming at V came to 1 base and at J to 9 bases, leaving 5 bases not matched to a gene. The DNA for the CDR3 is TGTGCCAGCAGCTTAGGAACAGGGGGGTTTTCACCCCTCCACTTT. Translating it yields CASSLGTGGFSPLHF.

This clonotype was detected a few times. J is TRBJ2-7 and V is TRBV6-1; 11 bases match TRBD2. The CDR3 runs 16 residues. V trimming: 5 bases; J trimming: 1 base; junction bases outside the gene matches: 7. Germline V gene data show CDR1 as MNHNS and CDR2 as SASEGT. Here the CDR3 DNA reads TGTGCCAGCAGTCCTGGCCCTAGCGGGAGGTCCTACGAGCAGTACTTC. Protein product: CASSPGPSGRSYEQYF.

In its sample, this clonotype was seen many times. The chain has TRBV5-1 and TRBJ1-4, with a weak D call TRBD1 (6 bases). The germline V and J ends were trimmed by 0 bases and 3 bases, with 12 bases remaining between them. Germline CDR1 reads SGHRS; CDR2 reads YFSETQ. The CDR3 has 16 amino acids. CDR3 region: CASSLVGRGPNEKLFF. CDR3 DNA sequence: TGCGCCAGCAGCTTGGTCGGCAGGGGTCCTAATGAAAAACTGTTTTTT.

This chain connects TRBV5-4 to TRBJ2-1; D not certain. Trimming took 5 bases from V and 3 from J, leaving 18 bases between them. The CDR3 sequence is 16 residues long. Looked up from germline, CDR1 is SGHNT and CDR2 is YYREEE (reference sequence). The CDR3 here is CASSLFGVPSYNEQFF. The CDR3 DNA follows: TGTGCCAGCAGTCTGTTTGGGGTTCCGAGCTACAATGAGCAGTTCTTC.

This chain uses TRBV7-9 with TRBJ2-1; 15 positions agree with TRBD2. The CDR3 loop spans 17 amino acids. Germline V gene data show CDR1 as SEHNR and CDR2 as FQNEAQ (reference sequence). After removal of 4 bases from V and 5 bases from J, the junction contained 6 bases not matched to a gene. CDR3 loop: CASSSWGLAGGNNEQFF. DNA for the CDR3: TGTGCCAGCAGCTCATGGGGACTAGCGGGAGGAAACAATGAGCAGTTCTTC.

The rearrangement links TRBV7-2 to TRBJ2-1; 11 bases are a match to TRBD2. Germline loops: CDR1 SGHTA, CDR2 FQGNSA. V lost 6 bases and J lost 5; bases outside the gene matches: 9. CDR3 size: 16 residues. The CDR3 region is CASRPHSGGANNEQFF. CDR3 sequence (DNA): TGTGCCAGCAGACCCCATAGCGGGGGGGCAAACAATGAGCAGTTCTTC.

This clonotype was recorded a few times. V usage is TRBV9 and J usage is TRBJ2-3, with TRBD2 matching over 13 bases. V was clipped by 0 bases and J by 2 bases; unmatched bases: 9. Germline V gene data show CDR1 as SGDLS and CDR2 as YYNGEE. The CDR3 runs to 19 residues. DNA for the CDR3: TGTGCCAGCAGCGTAGGGGGACTAGCGGGATATACCTACACAGATACGCAGTATTTT. Amino acid sequence: CASSVGGLAGYTYTDTQYF.

This clonotype was seen at least ten times. The V gene is TRBV7-2, the J gene TRBJ1-1; D gene uncertain. Per germline, CDR1 SGHTA and CDR2 FQGNSA. The CDR3 has 13 residues. The V end was cut by 5 bases, the J end by 5 bases, with 12 bases between. CDR3 residues: CASSPSLRTEAFF. DNA of the CDR3: TGTGCCAGCAGCCCGAGTTTAAGGACTGAAGCTTTCTTT. Variable domain in full (rest from reference TRBV7-2 and TRBJ1-1): GAGVSQSPSNKVTEKGKDVELRCDPISGHTALYWYRQSLGQGLEFLIYFQGNSAPDKSGLPSDRFSAERTGGSVSTLTIQRTQQEDSAVYLCASSPSLRTEAFFGQGTRLTVV.

As regards this clonotype: With a much larger clone just one base away, this may be a read error. This sequence joins TRBV3-1 and TRBJ2-5; 8 bases are shared with TRBD2. Germline trimming cut 0 bases from V and 5 bases from J; bases unmatched to any gene: 17. This CDR3 is built from 19 residues. Germline CDR1 is LGHDT and CDR2 is YNNKEL (reference sequence). The CDR3: CASSQERWLAGPAPETQYF. CDR3 sequence (DNA): TGTGCCAGCAGCCAAGAACGCTGGCTAGCGGGTCCCGCCCCGGAGACCCAGTACTTC.

This clonotype was detected ten times or more. The V gene is TRBV29-1, the J gene TRBJ1-1, with TRBD1 as a possible D gene (6 bases). The germline V gene encodes CDR1 SQVTM and CDR2 ANQGSEA. V was pared by 7 bases and J by 4 bases, with 13 bases between. CDR3 length equals 12 residues. The CDR3, as DNA: TGCAGCGGCGCACAGGGACCCACTGAAGCTTTCTTT. Protein sequence: CSGAQGPTEAFF.

This clonotype was seen a few times. The rearrangement joins TRBV20-1 to TRBJ2-1; 9 nucleotides line up with TRBD2. The CDR3 loop spans 14 amino acids. Trimming removed 3 bases from V and 4 bases from J; junction bases left unmatched: 4. The germline V gene has CDR1 DFQATT and CDR2 SNEGSKA (reference sequence). The CDR3 DNA reads as TGCAGTGCTAGTTTCAGCGGGGGGTACAATGAGCAGTTCTTC. The encoded protein is CSASFSGGYNEQFF.

The V and J genes are TRBV29-1 and TRBJ2-1; TRBD1 matches 9 bases. Germline CDR1 SQVTM, CDR2 ANQGSEA. Germline trimming cut 4 bases from V and 7 bases from J; bases unmatched to any gene: 11. The CDR3 spans 15 residues. The CDR3: CSVGGERQGENEQFF. Written as DNA, the CDR3 is TGCAGCGTTGGCGGCGAAAGACAGGGGGAGAATGAGCAGTTCTTC.

This clonotype occurred a few times. This chain uses TRBV5-6 with TRBJ2-1; D ambiguous. Between the trimmed V and J ends, which lost 4 bases and 2 bases, there was a span of 10 bases. This CDR3 is built from 14 residues. Germline loops: CDR1 SGHDT, CDR2 YYEEEE. The CDR3 spells CASSGVGTYNEQFF. DNA of the CDR3: TGTGCCAGCAGCGGCGTAGGGACCTACAATGAGCAGTTCTTC.

This clonotype occurred many times. This sequence joins TRBV7-9 and TRBJ1-4; D not certain. Trimming removed 5 bases from V and 6 bases from J, with 10 bases in between. The CDR3 contains 13 residues. The V gene's germline CDR1 is SEHNR and CDR2 FQNEAQ (reference sequence). CDR3 protein: CASSGPFDEKLFF. DNA for the CDR3: TGTGCCAGCAGCGGACCTTTCGATGAAAAACTGTTTTTT. Based on the CDR3 plus reference TRBV7-9 and TRBJ1-4, the full variable domain is DTGVSQNPRHKITKRGQNVTFRCDPISEHNRLYWYRQTLGQGPEFLTYFQNEAQLEKSRLLSDRFSAERPKGSFSTLEIQRTEQGDSAMYLCASSGPFDEKLFFGSGTQLSVL.

This clonotype was seen ten or more times. CDR3 DNA: TGCAGCGTTGGACTATCGAACACCGGGGAGCTGTTTTTT. This encodes CSVGLSNTGELFF. The gene calls are TRBV29-1 and TRBJ2-2, with D perhaps TRBD2 (5 bases). The V gene's germline CDR1 is SQVTM and CDR2 ANQGSEA. The germline V and J ends were trimmed by 4 bases and 0 bases, with 6 bases remaining between them. The CDR3 covers 13 residues.